This TCR beta chain was identified during a study of T cells in narcolepsy. This clone occurred once. V lost 5 bases and J lost 5, with 13 bases in between. Per the germline V gene, CDR1 is SGHNT and CDR2 is YENEEA. CDR3 length equals 14 residues. Repertoires were generated with immunoSEQ multiplex PCR, while TCRdb's copy carries only in-frame clones and drops some. The profile shows tens of thousands of clones, roughly 85% of them singletons. The chain links TRBV11-3 to TRBJ2-1; either TRBD1 or TRBD2 may supply D (5 bases each). This receptor was obtained from a human donor in good health. The sample comprised memory (CD45RA-) CD4+ T cells from blood. CDR3 in DNA: TGTGCCAGCAGCCCGGGACCCACCAACAATGAGCAGTTCTTC. Amino acids: CASSPGPTNNEQFF.